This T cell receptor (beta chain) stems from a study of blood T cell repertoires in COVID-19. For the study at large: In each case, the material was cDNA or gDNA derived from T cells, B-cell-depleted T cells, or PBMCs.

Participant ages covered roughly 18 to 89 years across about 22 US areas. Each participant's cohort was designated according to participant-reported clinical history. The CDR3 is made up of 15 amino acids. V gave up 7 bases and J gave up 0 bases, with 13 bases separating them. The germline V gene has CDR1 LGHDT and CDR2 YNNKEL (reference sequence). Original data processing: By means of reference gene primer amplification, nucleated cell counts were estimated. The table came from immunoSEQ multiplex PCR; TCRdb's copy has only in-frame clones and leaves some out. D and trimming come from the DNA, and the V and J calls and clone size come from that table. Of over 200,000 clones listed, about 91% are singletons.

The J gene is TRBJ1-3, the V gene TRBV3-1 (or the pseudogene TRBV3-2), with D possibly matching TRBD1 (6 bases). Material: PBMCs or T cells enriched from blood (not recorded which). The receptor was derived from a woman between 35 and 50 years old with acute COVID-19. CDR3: CASTYRALSGNTIYF. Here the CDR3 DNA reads TGTGCCAGCACCTACAGGGCTCTCTCTGGAAACACCATATATTTT.